The T cell receptor beta chain described here comes from a study of shared clonotypes between healthy human individuals. Assay: immunoSEQ multiplex PCR; the TCRdb copy retains only in-frame clones and omits some. This table holds about 710,000 clones, 55% to 80% found once. This clone is a singleton in its sample. Its antigen is unidentified. Negatively enriched CD4+ T cells were divided by CD45RA into naive and memory. The germline V and J ends were trimmed by 1 base and 3 bases, with 4 bases remaining between them. The CDR3 contains 12 residues. Germline CDR1 reads SGHTA; CDR2 reads FQGTGA. Study-wide points: Among donors, sharing of clonotypes was expected to be affected by sequencing depth. Richness estimates generally favored naive over memory subsets.

Source material: memory CD4+ T cells sorted from blood. Subset noted: CD45RA-negative fraction. The V gene is TRBV7-3, the J gene TRBJ2-7; D is uncertain. This clonotype was sampled from a woman aged 30 to 39 in good health. CDR3 nucleotides: TGTGCCAGCAGCTTAAACAACTACGAGCAGTACTTC. Translated: CASSLNNYEQYF. The whole variable domain, filled in from reference TRBV7-3 and TRBJ2-7, reads GAGVSQTPSNKVTEKGKYVELRCDPISGHTALYWYRQSLGQGPEFLIYFQGTGAADDSGLPNDRFFAVRPEGSVSTLKIQRTERGDSAVYLCASSLNNYEQYFGPGTRLTVT.